This T cell receptor (beta chain) emerged from a study of patients and donors after allogeneic stem cell transplantation. In TCRdb, the RT-PCR reads were re-called with MiXCR into one record per CDR3 protein. This sample yields roughly 200,000 distinct CDR3 sequences, of which roughly two fifths are seen a single time; about 33% belongs to the top ten. V dropped 1 base and J dropped 4 bases, with 12 bases sitting between them. There are 15 residues in the CDR3. Per germline, CDR1 SGHVS and CDR2 FNYEAQ. The V gene is TRBV7-6, the J gene TRBJ2-3; no definite D call. Sequences were obtained from blood, either unsorted or a sorted T cell fraction (not recorded which). The sequence came from a human donor who was either an allogeneic HSCT recipient or a stem cell or donor lymphocyte infusion donor (not recorded which). It is not recorded whose cells these are; they may come from a transplant donor. The CDR3 DNA is TGTGCCAGCAGCTTAGGAGGTATCGGTGCAGATACGCAGTATTTT. Encoded protein: CASSLGGIGADTQYF.